The T cell receptor beta chain under discussion was sequenced for a study of T cells after yellow fever vaccination. The CDR3 loop spans 16 amino acids. In germline, CDR1 is DFQATT, CDR2 SNEGSKA (reference sequence). Turning to this clonotype: A read error may produce the germline difference seen at one junction end.

TCRdb itself ran the 5' RACE reads through MiXCR, one entry per CDR3 protein. The sample records 620,000 or so distinct CDR3 sequences, less than 20% being singletons. The clonotype was recovered from a man younger than 35 who received the YFV17D yellow fever vaccine. Sequencing used PBMCs, obtained 5 to 6 days after the first yellow fever vaccination. The rearrangement joins TRBV20-1 to TRBJ2-3; 13 bases are a match to TRBD2. CDR3 residues: CCARALTSGGANTQYF. CDR3 coding DNA: TGCTGTGCTAGAGCCCTCACTAGCGGGGGGGCAAATACGCAGTATTTT.